These 11 T cell receptor beta chains came from one sample sequenced in a study of regulatory T cells in long-lasting Graves disease. Time point in this sample: persistent/refractory GD, antithyroid drugs over 5 years with positive TRAb. PBMC RNA served as the TCR library source. Arm-PCR of CDR3 regions with iRepertoire HTBI primers generated TCR beta libraries. TCRdb reanalysed the multiplex PCR reads using MiXCR and keeps one entry per CDR3 protein. The sample has fewer than 450,000 distinct CDR3 sequences; 23% are singletons. Here the sequenced sample was peripheral blood mononuclear cells (PBMCs), taken when the disease was refractory, from a patient treated with antithyroid drugs. These receptors were obtained from a female donor with Graves disease.

This rearrangement joins TRBV4-1 to TRBJ1-5, with 11 bases that match TRBD1. Germline trimming cut 0 bases from V and 7 bases from J; bases unmatched to any gene: 11. The CDR3 runs to 18 residues. Germline V lookup: CDR1 MGHRA, CDR2 YSYEKL. In DNA, the CDR3 is TGCGCCAGCAGCCAAGAAGTAGGGACAGGGGGTTATTTGCAGCCCCAGCATTTT. It is translated as CASSQEVGTGGYLQPQHF.

The chain joins TRBV20-1 to TRBJ2-7; D is ambiguous. Germline-derived CDR1 and CDR2 are DFQATT and SNEGSKA (reference sequence). CDR3 length: 10 residues. Deletions cut 6 bases from V and 3 bases from J, with 6 bases between. The CDR3, as DNA: TGCAGTGCCAAAGACTACGAGCAGTACTTC. Protein sequence: CSAKDYEQYF.

The rearrangement links TRBV4-1 to TRBJ2-5; TRBD1 agrees at 7 bases. Trimming removed 7 bases from V and 2 bases from J; junction bases left unmatched: 7. Germline loops: CDR1 MGHRA, CDR2 YSYEKL. This CDR3 spans 14 amino acids. CDR3 sequence (DNA): TGCGCCAGCAAGACAGGGATGGCACAAGAGACCCAGTACTTC. Protein product: CASKTGMAQETQYF.

The chain recombines TRBV4-3 with TRBJ2-5; 8 bases map to TRBD2. CDR1 is LGHNA and CDR2 is YSLEER in the germline V gene. The CDR3 is 16 residues long. V lost 0 bases to trimming and J lost 7 bases; unmatched junction nucleotides: 10. Here the CDR3 reads CASSQDRTSSHGTQYF. The CDR3 DNA reads as TGCGCCAGCAGCCAAGACAGGACTAGCAGCCACGGGACCCAGTACTTC.

The rearrangement joins TRBV20-1 to TRBJ2-3, with TRBD2 matching 11 bases. Germline V gene data show CDR1 as DFQATT and CDR2 as SNEGSKA (reference sequence). The CDR3 has 15 amino acids. J was trimmed by 7 bases and V by 6 bases; bases with no gene match: 12. For the CDR3, the DNA is TGCAGTGCGACCCTAGCGGGAGGATCAATGCATACGCAGTATTTT. Protein sequence: CSATLAGGSMHTQYF.

Remarks on this clonotype: Just one base apart from a much larger clone, this may be a read error. V is TRBV7-9 and J is TRBJ1-2; unclear D gene. CDR1 SEHNR and CDR2 FQNEAQ come from the germline V gene (reference sequence). V shed 1 base and J shed 4 bases, with 7 bases lying between them. The CDR3 totals 13 residues. The CDR3 coding sequence is TGTGCCAGCAGCTTAGGACTCCGCTATGGCTACACCTTC. It encodes CASSLGLRYGYTF. Full variable domain (rest looked up from reference TRBV7-9 and TRBJ1-2): DTGVSQNPRHKITKRGQNVTFRCDPISEHNRLYWYRQTLGQGPEFLTYFQNEAQLEKSRLLSDRFSAERPKGSFSTLEIQRTEQGDSAMYLCASSLGLRYGYTFGSGTRLTVV.

This clonotype has a count of ten or more. The gene calls are TRBV7-2 and TRBJ2-1; D might be TRBD2 (5 bases). Trimming pared 2 bases from V and 5 bases from J, leaving 10 bases between. This CDR3 contains 14 residues. The germline gives CDR1 SGHTA, CDR2 FQGNSA. Written as DNA, the CDR3 is TGTGCCAGCAGCTTATTAGCGACTAACAATGAGCAGTTCTTC. Amino acid sequence: CASSLLATNNEQFF.

This clonotype came up many times. V gene TRBV20-1 combines with J gene TRBJ1-2; D is possibly TRBD1 (5 bases). Germline CDR1 reads DFQATT; CDR2 reads SNEGSKA (reference sequence). V gave up 3 bases and J gave up 8 bases, with 16 bases separating them. The CDR3 contains 13 residues. The CDR3 loop is CSASEGAWDGYTF. CDR3 DNA: TGCAGTGCTAGCGAAGGGGCTTGGGACGGCTACACCTTC.

In its sample, this clonotype was seen many times. V gene TRBV15 combines with J gene TRBJ1-1; possibly TRBD1 for D (5 bases). The CDR3 spans 12 residues. V was pared by 7 bases and J by 3 bases, with 9 bases between. From germline, CDR1 is LNHNV and CDR2 YYDKDF (reference sequence). This CDR3 is CATTEGYTEAFF. The CDR3 DNA sequence: TGTGCCACCACAGAGGGGTACACTGAAGCTTTCTTT.

This chain connects TRBV30 to TRBJ1-5; D gene uncertain. Germline CDR1 reads GTSNPN; CDR2 reads SVGIG (reference sequence). This CDR3 contains 12 residues. V shed 0 bases and J shed 7 bases, with 7 bases lying between them. The CDR3 protein is CAWSVTGQPQHF. CDR3 sequence (DNA): TGTGCCTGGAGTGTGACGGGGCAGCCCCAGCATTTT.

This clonotype was detected many times. As DNA, the CDR3 is TGTGCCAGCAGTACCGCACAGATGTTTGAAGCTTTCTTT. Residues: CASSTAQMFEAFF. The genes are TRBV28 and TRBJ1-1; D is unclear. V lost 5 bases to trimming and J lost 7 bases, with 14 bases between them. This CDR3 comprises 13 residues. CDR1 and CDR2 (germline): MDHEN, SYDVKM.